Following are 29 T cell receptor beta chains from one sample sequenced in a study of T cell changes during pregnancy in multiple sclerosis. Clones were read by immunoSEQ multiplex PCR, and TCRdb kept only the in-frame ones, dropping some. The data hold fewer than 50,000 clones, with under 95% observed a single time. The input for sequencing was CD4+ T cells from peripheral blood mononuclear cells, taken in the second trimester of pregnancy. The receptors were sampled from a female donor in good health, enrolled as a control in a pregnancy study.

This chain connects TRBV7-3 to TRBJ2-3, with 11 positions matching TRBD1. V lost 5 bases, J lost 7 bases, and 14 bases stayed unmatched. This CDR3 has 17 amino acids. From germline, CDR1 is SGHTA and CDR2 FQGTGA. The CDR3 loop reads CASSPQGGQGVRNTQYF. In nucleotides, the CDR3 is TGTGCCAGCAGCCCACAAGGGGGACAGGGGGTGAGAAATACGCAGTATTTT.

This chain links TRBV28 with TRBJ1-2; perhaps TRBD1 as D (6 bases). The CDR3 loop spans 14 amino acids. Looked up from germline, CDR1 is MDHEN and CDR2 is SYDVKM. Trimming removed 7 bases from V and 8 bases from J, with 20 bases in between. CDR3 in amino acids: CASNTGSGGKGYTF. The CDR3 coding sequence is TGTGCCAGCAACACAGGGTCCGGGGGGAAGGGCTACACCTTC.

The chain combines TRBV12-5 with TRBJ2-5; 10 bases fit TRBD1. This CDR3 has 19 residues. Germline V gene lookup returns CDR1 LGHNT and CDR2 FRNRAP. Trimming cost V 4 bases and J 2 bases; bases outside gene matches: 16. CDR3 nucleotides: TGTGCTAGTGGTTACCATCTACCCCTCGGGACAGGGGATCAAGAGACCCAGTACTTC. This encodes CASGYHLPLGTGDQETQYF. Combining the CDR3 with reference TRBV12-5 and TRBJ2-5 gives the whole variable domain DARVTQTPRHKVTEMGQEVTMRCQPILGHNTVFWYRQTMMQGLELLAYFRNRAPLDDSGMPKDRFSAEMPDATLATLKIQPSEPRDSAVYFCASGYHLPLGTGDQETQYFGPGTRLLVL.

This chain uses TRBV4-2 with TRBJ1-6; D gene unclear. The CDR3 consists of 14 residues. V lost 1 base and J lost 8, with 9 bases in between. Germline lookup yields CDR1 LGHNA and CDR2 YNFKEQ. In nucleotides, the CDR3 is TGTGCCAGCAGCCAAGGCAGGAACGATTCACCCCTCCACTTT. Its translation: CASSQGRNDSPLHF.

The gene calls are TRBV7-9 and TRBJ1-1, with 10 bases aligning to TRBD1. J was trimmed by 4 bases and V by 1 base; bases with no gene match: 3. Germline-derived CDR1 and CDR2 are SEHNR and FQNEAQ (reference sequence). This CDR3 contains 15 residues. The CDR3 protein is CASSLGDRGGTEAFF. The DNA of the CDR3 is TGTGCCAGCAGCTTAGGGGACAGGGGCGGCACTGAAGCTTTCTTT.

CDR3 nucleotide sequence: TGTGCCAGCAGCCAAAGCCTACAGGGCTCTGGAAACACCATATATTTT. As protein: CASSQSLQGSGNTIYF. J is TRBJ1-3 and V is TRBV4-2, with D tentatively TRBD1 (6 bases). The CDR3 is 16 amino acids. The germline V gene encodes CDR1 LGHNA and CDR2 YNFKEQ. The V and J ends lost 2 bases and 0 bases respectively, with 11 bases between them.

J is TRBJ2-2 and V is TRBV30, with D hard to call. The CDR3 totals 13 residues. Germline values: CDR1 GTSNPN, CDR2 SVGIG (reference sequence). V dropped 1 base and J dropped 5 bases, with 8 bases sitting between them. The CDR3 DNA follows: TGTGCCTGGAGTGCGGCAGGTACCGGGGAGCTGTTTTTT. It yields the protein CAWSAAGTGELFF.

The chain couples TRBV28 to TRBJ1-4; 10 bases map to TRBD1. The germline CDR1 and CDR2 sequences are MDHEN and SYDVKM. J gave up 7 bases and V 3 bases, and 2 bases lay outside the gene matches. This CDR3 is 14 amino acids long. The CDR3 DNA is TGTGCCAGCAGTTTTGGACAGGGGGGTGAAAAACTGTTTTTT. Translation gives CASSFGQGGEKLFF.

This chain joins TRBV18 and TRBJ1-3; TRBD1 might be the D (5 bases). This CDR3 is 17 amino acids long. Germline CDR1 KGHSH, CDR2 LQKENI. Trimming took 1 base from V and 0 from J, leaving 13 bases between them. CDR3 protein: CASSPLIWGVSGNTIYF. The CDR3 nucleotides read TGTGCCAGCTCACCACTAATCTGGGGGGTCTCTGGAAACACCATATATTTT. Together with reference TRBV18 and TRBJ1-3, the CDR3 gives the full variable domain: NAGVMQNPRHLVRRRGQEARLRCSPMKGHSHVYWYRQLPEEGLKFMVYLQKENIIDESGMPKERFSAEFPKEGPSILRIQQVVRGDSAAYFCASSPLIWGVSGNTIYFGEGSWLTVV.

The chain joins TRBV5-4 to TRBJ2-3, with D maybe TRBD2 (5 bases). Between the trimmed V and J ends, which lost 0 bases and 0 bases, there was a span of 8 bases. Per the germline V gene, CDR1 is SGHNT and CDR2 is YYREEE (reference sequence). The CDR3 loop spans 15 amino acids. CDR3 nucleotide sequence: TGTGCCAGCAGCTTGGACGGCGGGAGCACAGATACGCAGTATTTT. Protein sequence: CASSLDGGSTDTQYF.

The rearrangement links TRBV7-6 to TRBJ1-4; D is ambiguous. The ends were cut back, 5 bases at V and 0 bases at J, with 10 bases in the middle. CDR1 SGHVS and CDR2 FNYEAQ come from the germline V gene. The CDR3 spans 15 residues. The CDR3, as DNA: TGTGCCAGCAGCCCTCAGATGGCAACTAATGAAAAACTGTTTTTT. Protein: CASSPQMATNEKLFF.

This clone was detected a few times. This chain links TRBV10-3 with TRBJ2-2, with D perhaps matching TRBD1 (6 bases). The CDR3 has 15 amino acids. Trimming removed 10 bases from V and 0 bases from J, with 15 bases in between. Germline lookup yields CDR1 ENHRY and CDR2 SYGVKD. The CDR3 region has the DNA TGTGCCAACAAGGCGACAGGTTCGAACACCGGGGAGCTGTTTTTT. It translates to CANKATGSNTGELFF.

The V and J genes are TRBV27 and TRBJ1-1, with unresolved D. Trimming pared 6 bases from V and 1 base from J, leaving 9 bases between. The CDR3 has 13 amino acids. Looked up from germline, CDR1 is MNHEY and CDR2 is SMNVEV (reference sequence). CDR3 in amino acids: CASRSAANTEAFF. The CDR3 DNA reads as TGTGCCAGCAGATCGGCGGCGAACACTGAAGCTTTCTTT.

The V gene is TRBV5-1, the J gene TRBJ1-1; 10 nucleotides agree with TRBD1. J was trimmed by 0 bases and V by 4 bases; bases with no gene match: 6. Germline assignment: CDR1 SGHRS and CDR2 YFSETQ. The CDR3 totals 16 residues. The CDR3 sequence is CASSIDRGQVNTEAFF. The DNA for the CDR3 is TGCGCCAGCAGCATTGACAGGGGGCAGGTGAACACTGAAGCTTTCTTT.

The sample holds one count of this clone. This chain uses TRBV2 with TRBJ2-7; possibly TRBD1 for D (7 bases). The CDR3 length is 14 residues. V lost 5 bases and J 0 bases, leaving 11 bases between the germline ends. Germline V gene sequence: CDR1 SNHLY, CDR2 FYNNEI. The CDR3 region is CASSLRGASYEQYF. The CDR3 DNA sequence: TGTGCCAGCAGTCTCAGGGGGGCCTCCTACGAGCAGTACTTC.

Here the CDR3 DNA reads TGCGCCAGCAGCCAAGTGACAGAGATGAACACTGAAGCTTTCTTT. The encoded protein is CASSQVTEMNTEAFF. The rearrangement joins TRBV4-3 to TRBJ1-1; TRBD1 might be the D (5 bases). This CDR3 comprises 15 residues. The V gene lost 1 base and the J gene lost 0 bases, with 9 bases spanning the gap. Per the germline V gene, CDR1 is LGHNA and CDR2 is YSLEER.

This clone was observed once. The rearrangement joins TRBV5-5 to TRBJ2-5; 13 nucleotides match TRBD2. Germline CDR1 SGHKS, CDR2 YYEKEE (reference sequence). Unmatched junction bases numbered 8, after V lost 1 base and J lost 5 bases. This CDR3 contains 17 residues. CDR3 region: CASSLKGLAGMGETQYF. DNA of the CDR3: TGTGCCAGCAGCTTGAAGGGACTAGCGGGGATGGGGGAGACCCAGTACTTC.

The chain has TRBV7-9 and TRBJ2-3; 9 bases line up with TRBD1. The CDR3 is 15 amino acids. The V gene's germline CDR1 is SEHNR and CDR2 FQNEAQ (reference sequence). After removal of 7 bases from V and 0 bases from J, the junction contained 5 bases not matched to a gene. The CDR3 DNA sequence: TGTGCCAGCATCTCGACAGGGGGAAGCACAGATACGCAGTATTTT. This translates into CASISTGGSTDTQYF.

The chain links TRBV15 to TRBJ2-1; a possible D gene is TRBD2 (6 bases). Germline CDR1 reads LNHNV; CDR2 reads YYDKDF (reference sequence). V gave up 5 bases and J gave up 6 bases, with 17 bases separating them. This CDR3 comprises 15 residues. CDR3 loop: CATSPRSRGANEQFF. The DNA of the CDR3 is TGTGCCACCAGCCCCCGGAGTCGCGGGGCCAATGAGCAGTTCTTC.

CDR3 sequence: CASSLPPYNEQFF. CDR3 in DNA: TGTGCCAGCAGTCTTCCCCCCTACAATGAGCAGTTCTTC. The J gene is TRBJ2-1, the V gene TRBV27; D remains unclear. This CDR3 is built from 13 residues. Between the trimmed V and J ends, which lost 5 bases and 2 bases, there was a span of 7 bases. Germline assignment: CDR1 MNHEY and CDR2 SMNVEV (reference sequence).

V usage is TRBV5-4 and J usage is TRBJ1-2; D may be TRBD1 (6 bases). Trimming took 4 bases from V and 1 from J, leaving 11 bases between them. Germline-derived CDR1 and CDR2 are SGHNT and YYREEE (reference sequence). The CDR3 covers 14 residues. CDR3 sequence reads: CASSLGTFNYGYTF. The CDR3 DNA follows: TGTGCCAGCAGCCTAGGGACATTTAACTATGGCTACACCTTC.

This chain's CDR3 is CASMAGASGTQYF. CDR3 sequence (DNA): TGCGCCAGCATGGCAGGGGCTTCGGGTACGCAGTATTTT. The chain recombines TRBV5-1 with TRBJ2-3; TRBD1 is a possible D gene (6 bases). V lost 6 bases, J lost 8 bases, and 16 bases lay in between. CDR3 length: 13 residues. Germline V gene data show CDR1 as SGHRS and CDR2 as YFSETQ. Using reference TRBV5-1 and TRBJ2-3 for the parts outside the CDR3, the full variable domain is KAGVTQTPRYLIKTRGQQVTLSCSPISGHRSVSWYQQTPGQGLQFLFEYFSETQRNKGNFPGRFSGRQFSNSRSEMNVSTLELGDSALYLCASMAGASGTQYFGPGTRLTVL.

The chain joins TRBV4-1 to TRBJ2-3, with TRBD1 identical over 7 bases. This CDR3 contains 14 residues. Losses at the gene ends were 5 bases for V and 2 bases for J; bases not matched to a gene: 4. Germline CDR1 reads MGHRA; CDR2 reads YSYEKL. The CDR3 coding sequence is TGCGCCAGCAGCGGACAGGAATACACAGATACGCAGTATTTT. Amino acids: CASSGQEYTDTQYF.

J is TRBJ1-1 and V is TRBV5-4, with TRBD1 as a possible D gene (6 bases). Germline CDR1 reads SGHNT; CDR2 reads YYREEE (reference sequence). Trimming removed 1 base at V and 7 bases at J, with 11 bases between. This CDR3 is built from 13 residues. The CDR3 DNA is TGTGCCAGCAGCTTGCAGGGGAGGGGTGAAGCTTTCTTT. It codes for CASSLQGRGEAFF.

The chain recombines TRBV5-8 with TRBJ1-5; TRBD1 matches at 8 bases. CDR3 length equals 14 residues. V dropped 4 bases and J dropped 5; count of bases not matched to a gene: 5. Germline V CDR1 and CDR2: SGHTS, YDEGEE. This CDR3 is CASSQDRAHQPQHF. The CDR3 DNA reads TGTGCCAGCAGCCAGGACAGGGCGCATCAGCCCCAGCATTTT.

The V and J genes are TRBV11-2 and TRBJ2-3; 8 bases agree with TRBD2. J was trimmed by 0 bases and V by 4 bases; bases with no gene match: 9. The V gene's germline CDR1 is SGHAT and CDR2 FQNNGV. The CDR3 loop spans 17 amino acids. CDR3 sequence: CASSWSLAGPSTDTQYF. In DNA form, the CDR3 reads TGTGCCAGCAGCTGGAGCCTAGCGGGCCCTAGCACAGATACGCAGTATTTT.

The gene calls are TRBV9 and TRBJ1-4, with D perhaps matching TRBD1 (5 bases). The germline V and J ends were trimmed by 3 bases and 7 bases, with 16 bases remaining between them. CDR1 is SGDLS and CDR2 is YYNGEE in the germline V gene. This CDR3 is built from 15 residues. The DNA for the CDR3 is TGTGCCAGCAGCGCTAGTCAGGGAAGGACTGAAAAACTGTTTTTT. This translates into CASSASQGRTEKLFF.

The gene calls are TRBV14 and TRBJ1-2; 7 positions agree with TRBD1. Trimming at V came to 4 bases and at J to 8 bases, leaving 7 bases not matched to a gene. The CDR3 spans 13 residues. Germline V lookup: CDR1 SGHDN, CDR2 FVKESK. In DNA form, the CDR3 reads TGTGCCAGCAGCCCGACAGGGCGGGTAGGCTACACCTTC. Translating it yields CASSPTGRVGYTF.

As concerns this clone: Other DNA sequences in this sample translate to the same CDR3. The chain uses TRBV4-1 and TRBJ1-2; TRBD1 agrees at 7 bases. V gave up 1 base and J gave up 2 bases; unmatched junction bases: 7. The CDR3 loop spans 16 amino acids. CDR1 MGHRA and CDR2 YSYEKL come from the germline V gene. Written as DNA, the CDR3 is TGCGCCAGCAGCCAAGGTTTGGGACAGCTGAACTATGGCTACACCTTC. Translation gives CASSQGLGQLNYGYTF.